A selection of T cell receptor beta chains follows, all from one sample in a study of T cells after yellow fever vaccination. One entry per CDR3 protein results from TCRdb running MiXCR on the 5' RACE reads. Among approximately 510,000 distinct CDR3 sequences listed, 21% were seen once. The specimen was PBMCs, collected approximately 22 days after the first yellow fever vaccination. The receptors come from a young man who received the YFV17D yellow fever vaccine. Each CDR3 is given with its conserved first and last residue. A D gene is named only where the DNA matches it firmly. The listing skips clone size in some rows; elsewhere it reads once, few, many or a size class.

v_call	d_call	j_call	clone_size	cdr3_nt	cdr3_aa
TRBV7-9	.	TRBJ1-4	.	TGTGCCAGCAGCTTAGGACGGTCGTACTTGGAAAAACTGTTTTTT	CASSLGRSYLEKLFF
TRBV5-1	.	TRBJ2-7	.	TGCGCCAGCAGCTTGGGGCAGGAGCAGTACTTC	CASSLGQEQYF
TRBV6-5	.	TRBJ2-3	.	TGTGCCAGCAGTTACGCCAGTGGTCAGTATTTT	CASSYASGQYF
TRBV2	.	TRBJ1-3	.	TGTGCCAGCAGTGTGGAAGGAAAATCCTCTGGAAACACCATATATTTT	CASSVEGKSSGNTIYF
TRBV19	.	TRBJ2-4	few	TGTGCCACCCAGCCAAAGGGGGACGGTATAAACATTCAGTACTTC	CATQPKGDGINIQYF
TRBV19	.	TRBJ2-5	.	TGTGCCAGTAGTATCTCAGTATCGGAGACCCAGTACTTC	CASSISVSETQYF
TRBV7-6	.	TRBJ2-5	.	TGTGCCAGCAGCTTAGAGGGTGAGGGGGAGACCCAGTACTTC	CASSLEGEGETQYF
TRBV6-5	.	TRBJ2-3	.	TGTGCCAGCAGTTATGGGGTCCCAGATACGCAGTATTTT	CASSYGVPDTQYF
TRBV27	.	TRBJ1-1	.	TGTGCCAGCAGACATTACGGCTGGGGTTCTGAAGCTTTCTTT	CASRHYGWGSEAFF
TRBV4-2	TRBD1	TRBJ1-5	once	TGTGCCAGCAGCCAAGGGACAGGGCGAAACAATCAGCCCCAGCATTTT	CASSQGTGRNNQPQHF
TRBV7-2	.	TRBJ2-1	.	TGTGCCAGCAGCTCCTCTCGGATCGGGGAAGGGCAGTTCTTC	CASSSSRIGEGQFF
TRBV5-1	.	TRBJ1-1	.	TGCGCCAGCAGCTTGGATGCGGGGATAACTGAAGCTTTCTTT	CASSLDAGITEAFF
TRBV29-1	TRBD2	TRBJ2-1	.	TGCAGCGTTGAGGGACTAGCGGGGGGGAGCTCCTACAATGAGCAGTTCTTC	CSVEGLAGGSSYNEQFF
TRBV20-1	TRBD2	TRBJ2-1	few	TGCAGTGCTCCCCCGCTAGCGGGGGGGCGCAATGAGCAGTTCTTC	CSAPPLAGGRNEQFF
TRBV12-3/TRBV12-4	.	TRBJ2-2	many	TGCGCCAGCAGCTTGTCGAACACCGGGGAGCTGTTTTTT	CASSLSNTGELFF
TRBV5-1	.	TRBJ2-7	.	TGCGCCAGCAGCCCAGAACCCTCCACGGAAAAGTACTTC	CASSPEPSTEKYF
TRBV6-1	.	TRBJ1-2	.	TGTGCCAGCAGTCCGACGGACCGTCAAGGCTACACCTTC	CASSPTDRQGYTF
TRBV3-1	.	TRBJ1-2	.	TGTGCCAGCAGCCCCCACGGGGGGGTATCCGGCTACACCTTC	CASSPHGGVSGYTF
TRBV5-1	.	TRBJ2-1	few	TGCGCCAGCAGCTCGTTGAGGGGGTTGGATGAGCAGTTCTTC	CASSSLRGLDEQFF
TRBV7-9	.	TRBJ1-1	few	TGTGCCAGCAGCTTAGTCCCCGGGAGCCTTGAAGCTTTCTTT	CASSLVPGSLEAFF
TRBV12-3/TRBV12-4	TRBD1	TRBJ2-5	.	TGTGCCAGCAGTTCCACAGGGGGCATGAGAGAGACCCAGTACTTC	CASSSTGGMRETQYF
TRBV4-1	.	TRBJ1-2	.	TGCGCCAGCAGCCAAGGACCCCGCCGTCGACGGCCGGGGGACTATGGCTACACCTTC	CASSQGPRRRRPGDYGYTF
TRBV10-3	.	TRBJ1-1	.	TGTGCCATCAGTGAGTCCTGGGTGGACACTGAAGCTTTCTTT	CAISESWVDTEAFF
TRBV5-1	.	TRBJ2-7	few	TGCGCCAGCAGCTCGGATCCCGGGGCCTCCTACGAGCAGTACTTC	CASSSDPGASYEQYF
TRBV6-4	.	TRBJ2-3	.	TGTGCCAGCGAGTCCCGGCGATATAGGGATACGCAGTATTTT	CASESRRYRDTQYF
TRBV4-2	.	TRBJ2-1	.	TGTGCCAGCAGCCAAGAGGTCGGAGGGTACAATGAGCAGTTCTTC	CASSQEVGGYNEQFF
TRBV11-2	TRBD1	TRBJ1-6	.	TGTGCCAGCAGCCCGGACAGGCAAAATTCACCCCTCCACTTT	CASSPDRQNSPLHF
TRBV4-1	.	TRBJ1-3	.	TGCGCCAGCAGCCCCCTCGGGATGACAAGAGAAAGCTCTGGAAACACCATATATTTT	CASSPLGMTRESSGNTIYF
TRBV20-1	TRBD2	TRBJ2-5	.	TGCAGTGCCAAAGCGGGGGACTACCAAGAGACCCAGTACTTC	CSAKAGDYQETQYF
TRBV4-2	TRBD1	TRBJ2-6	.	TGTGCCAGCAGCCAAGAAGGACAGGGTGGGGCCAACGTCCTGACTTTC	CASSQEGQGGANVLTF
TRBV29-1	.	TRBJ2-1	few	TGCAGCGTTGAAGATCGAAGCGGTTTACGAACGGAGCAGTTCTTC	CSVEDRSGLRTEQFF
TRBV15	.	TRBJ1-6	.	TGTGCCACCAGCAGGCAGGCACGCTCACCCCTCCACTTT	CATSRQARSPLHF
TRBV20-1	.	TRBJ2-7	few	TGCAGTGCTAGAGACGGCGGCTTCGAGCAGTACTTC	CSARDGGFEQYF
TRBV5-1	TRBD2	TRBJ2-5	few	TGCGCCAGCAGCTTGATCTCCGGGGGGGAGACCCAGTACTTC	CASSLISGGETQYF
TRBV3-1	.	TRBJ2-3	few	TGTGCCAGCAGCCAAGTCCAGGGGAGGGGTACGCAGTATTTT	CASSQVQGRGTQYF
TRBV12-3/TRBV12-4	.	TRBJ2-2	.	TGTGCCAGCAGTTTATTTTTCAGGCGCACCGGGGAGCTGTTTTTT	CASSLFFRRTGELFF
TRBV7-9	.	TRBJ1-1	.	TGTGCCAGCAGCTTGCAGGTGACGGGCAGTGAAGCTTTCTTT	CASSLQVTGSEAFF
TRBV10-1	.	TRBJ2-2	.	TGCGCCAGCAGTGCGGGCGGGGGCGTCGCCGGGGAGCTGTTTTTT	CASSAGGGVAGELFF
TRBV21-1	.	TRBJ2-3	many	TGTGCCAGCAGCCAAACGAGGGAACACGGGCGCACAGATACGCAGTATTTT	CASSQTREHGRTDTQYF
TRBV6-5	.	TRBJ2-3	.	TGTGCCAGCAGTTACTCGCAGGGATTAGATACGCAGTATTTT	CASSYSQGLDTQYF
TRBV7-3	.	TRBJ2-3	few	TGTGCCAGCAGCCCAAGGACAGTTAGCACAGATACGCAGTATTTT	CASSPRTVSTDTQYF
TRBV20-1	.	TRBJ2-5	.	TGCAGTGCTATGGGGGACCAAGAGACCCAGTACTTC	CSAMGDQETQYF
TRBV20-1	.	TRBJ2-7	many	TGCAGTGCTAGAGATGAAACCGACTACGAGCAGTACTTC	CSARDETDYEQYF
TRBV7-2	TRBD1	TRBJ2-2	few	TGTGCCAGCAGCTTAGCGACAGGGGGGACCGGGGAGCTGTTTTTT	CASSLATGGTGELFF
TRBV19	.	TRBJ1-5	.	TGTGCCAGTAGTATAGATCGTCGGGGGGGTAGCAATCAGCCCCAGCATTTT	CASSIDRRGGSNQPQHF
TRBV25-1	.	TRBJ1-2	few	TGTGCCAGCAGTGAATTTGGGCAGGGTGGAGGCTACACCTTC	CASSEFGQGGGYTF
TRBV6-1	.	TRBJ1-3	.	TGTGCCAGCAGTAGTGTGGTCGGAAACACCATATATTTT	CASSSVVGNTIYF
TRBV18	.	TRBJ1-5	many	TGTGCCAGCTCACCACCGGGGGGTCAGCCCCAGCATTTT	CASSPPGGQPQHF
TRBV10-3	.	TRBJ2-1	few	TGTGCCATCAGTGATACCGGGTCTAAAGGGAATGAGCAGTTCTTC	CAISDTGSKGNEQFF
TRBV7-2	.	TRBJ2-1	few	TGTGCCAGCAGCTGGGGTGGACTTCGCAATGAGCAGTTCTTC	CASSWGGLRNEQFF